The clone carrying this T cell receptor beta chain has a count of ten or more. Its specificity is unknown. This CDR3 comprises 16 residues. V lost 1 base and J lost 5, with 12 bases in between. In germline, CDR1 is LGHDT, CDR2 YNNKEL (reference sequence). This sample was included in a study of naive and memory T cell subsets. CD8 T cells were positively selected from what remained after CD4 positive selection. General study points: Over 95% of naive TCR sequences appeared only once after error correction, unlike memory subsets. A few larger clonotypes appeared in naive repertoires, especially CD8, possibly memory cells re-expressing CD45RA.

Two oligonucleotides, mixed equimolar, formed the beta constant-region primer covering TRBC1 and TRBC2. A 12-nucleotide UMI and the SP2 primer were added to the cDNA 3' end by oligonucleotide ligation. MiXCR was run by TCRdb on the UMI-ligation and nested PCR reads, yielding one entry per CDR3 protein. The data hold some 150,000 distinct CDR3 sequences, with 15% to 20% observed a single time. The chain is built from TRBV3-1 and TRBJ2-6; D call uncertain. Sequences were obtained from naive CD4+ T cells from blood. The origin of this receptor is a human donor in good health. The CDR3 bases are TGTGCCAGCAGCCAAGTCTCTTTCGGCTGGGCCAACGTCCTGACTTTC. It translates to CASSQVSFGWANVLTF. The complete variable domain, with remaining parts taken from reference TRBV3-1 and TRBJ2-6, reads DTAVSQTPKYLVTQMGNDKSIKCEQNLGHDTMYWYKQDSKKFLKIMFSYNNKELIINETVPNRFSPKSPDKAHLNLHINSLELGDSAVYFCASSQVSFGWANVLTFGAGSRLTVL.